This T cell receptor beta chain was identified during a study of T cells after posttransplantation cyclophosphamide. The study, taken as a whole, reports: Recipient CMV seropositivity and CMV reactivation strongly tracked TRB clonality. Skin or GI-infiltrating T cells shared few TRB sequences with blood. Donor CD8+ memory clones often dominated recipient blood repertoires at later times.

The repertoire was sequenced with immunoSEQ multiplex PCR; TCRdb's copy has only in-frame clones and lacks some. The sample lists about 19,000 clones; roughly nine tenths were seen once. Treatment was busulfan-fludarabine conditioning, a marrow graft, and cyclophosphamide on days +3 and +4. On this clone: As yet, its antigen is unknown.

The sequence came from a female patient aged 35 to 55 who received an allogeneic stem cell transplant from a related donor, was CMV-positive, and had no GVHD. Some T cells may trace back to the graft donor. Sequencing used PBMCs, obtained after allogeneic stem cell transplant with posttransplant cyclophosphamide.

Here the CDR3 reads CASSHLSGTGDTEAFF. The DNA for the CDR3 is TGTGCCAGCAGCCACCTCTCCGGGACAGGGGACACTGAAGCTTTCTTT. The chain has TRBV7-3 and TRBJ1-1, with 10 bases that match TRBD1. CDR1 and CDR2 from the germline V gene are SGHTA and FQGTGA. After removal of 5 bases from V and 3 bases from J, the junction contained 9 bases not matched to a gene. The CDR3 length is 16 residues.